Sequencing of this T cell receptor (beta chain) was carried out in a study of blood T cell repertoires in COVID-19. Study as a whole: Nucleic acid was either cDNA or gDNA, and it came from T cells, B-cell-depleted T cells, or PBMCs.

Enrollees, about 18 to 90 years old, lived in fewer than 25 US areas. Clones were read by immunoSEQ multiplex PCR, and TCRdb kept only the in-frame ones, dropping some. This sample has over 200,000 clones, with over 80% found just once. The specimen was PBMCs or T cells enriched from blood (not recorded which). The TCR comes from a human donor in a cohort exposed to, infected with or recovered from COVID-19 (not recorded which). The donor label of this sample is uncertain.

CDR3 sequence (DNA): TGTGCCAGCAGCGCCGCGGGGAAAGGCAATCAGCCCCAGCATTTT. It codes for CASSAAGKGNQPQHF. The chain joins TRBV5-6 to TRBJ1-5; no definite D call. Germline V lookup: CDR1 SGHDT, CDR2 YYEEEE. V lost 4 bases and J lost 2, with 13 bases in between. The CDR3 has 15 residues.